The rows below give T cell receptor beta chains drawn from one sample of a study of T cell responses to AZD1222 COVID-19 vaccine. Generated by immunoSEQ multiplex PCR, the TCRdb table keeps only in-frame clones and is missing some. Among tens of thousands of clones listed, 65% to 80% were seen once. Sequencing used peripheral blood, obtained on day 0 of MenACWY control vaccination. Receptor source: an adult in good health. Each CDR3 is given with its conserved first and last residue. The D gene is left open where the match is weak. Size is stated for part of the rows, as once, few or many counts, or as a class when the clone is expanded.

D	V	length	size	J	DNA	CDR3
-	TRBV4-1	16	-	TRBJ1-6	TGCGCCAGCAGCCAAGATAGGAGCTCCTATAATTCACCCCTCCACTTT	CASSQDRSSYNSPLHF
-	TRBV24-1	11	once	TRBJ2-2	TGTGCCACCAGTGATTTAGGGGAGCTGTTTTTT	CATSDLGELFF
-	TRBV5-1	11	-	TRBJ2-1	TGCGCCAGCAGCCAGGATTCTCAGCAGTTCTTC	CASSQDSQQFF
-	TRBV30	11	-	TRBJ1-2	TGTGCCTGGAGAAGAGGCGGAGGCTACACCTTC	CAWRRGGGYTF
-	TRBV12-3/TRBV12-4	12	-	TRBJ1-1	TGTGCCAGCAGTCTCGGGAACACTGAAGCTTTCTTT	CASSLGNTEAFF
-	TRBV3-1/TRBV3-2	13	-	TRBJ1-1	TGTGCCAGCAGTCAAGGGAGTAACACTGAAGCTTTCTTT	CASSQGSNTEAFF
-	TRBV5-6	18	few	TRBJ2-6	TGTGCCAGCAGCTTGGGAGAATTACGGCACTCTGGGGCCAACGTCCTGACTTTC	CASSLGELRHSGANVLTF
-	TRBV4-1	13	few	TRBJ1-5	TGCGCCAGCAGCCAAGATCATGACCAGCCCCAGCATTTT	CASSQDHDQPQHF
-	TRBV5-1	12	-	TRBJ2-5	TGCGCCAGCAGCTTGGCCGGGGAGACCCAGTACTTC	CASSLAGETQYF
-	TRBV15	16	once	TRBJ2-1	TGTGCCACCAGCAGGGCGGCAGGTCGGAGGTTCGATGAGCAGTTCTTC	CATSRAAGRRFDEQFF
-	TRBV15	13	-	TRBJ1-6	TGTGCCACGGCAAGGAGGGGTAATTCACCCCTCCACTTT	CATARRGNSPLHF
-	TRBV19	14	-	TRBJ1-1	TGTGCCAGTAGTATAGACGGAATGAACACTGAAGCTTTCTTT	CASSIDGMNTEAFF
-	TRBV19	15	-	TRBJ1-1	TGTGCCAGTAGTATAGCCGCAGCAATGAACACTGAAGCTTTCTTT	CASSIAAAMNTEAFF
TRBD2	TRBV19	16	-	TRBJ2-1	TGTGCCAGTAGTATCCAGACCGGGGGGGCGGTAAAAGAGCAGTTCTTC	CASSIQTGGAVKEQFF
-	TRBV7-2	15	once	TRBJ1-1	TGTGCCAGCAGCCCATGGAGACGGATGAACACTGAAGCTTTCTTT	CASSPWRRMNTEAFF
TRBD2	TRBV5-1	18	-	TRBJ2-7	TGCGCCAGCGGAGCCGGGACTAGCATATTGGGGGGTAAATACGAGCAGTACTTC	CASGAGTSILGGKYEQYF
TRBD1	TRBV5-8	14	-	TRBJ2-5	TGTGCCAGCAGCCTGACAGGGCCGAGGGAGACCCAGTACTTC	CASSLTGPRETQYF
-	TRBV7-9	14	-	TRBJ1-1	TGTGCCAGCAGCCCCGGACATCCGAACACTGAAGCTTTCTTT	CASSPGHPNTEAFF
-	TRBV21-1	19	-	TRBJ2-5	TGTGCCAGCAGCAAAGTGGCCAGGGCACTAGCGGGACTACAAGAGACCCAGTACTTC	CASSKVARALAGLQETQYF
-	TRBV7-9	14	-	TRBJ1-1	TGTGCCAGCAGCTTAGGACAGTCCAACACTGAAGCTTTCTTT	CASSLGQSNTEAFF
-	TRBV28	15	-	TRBJ2-7	TGTGCCAGCGGTGCCGATAGGGGGATCACAGGCGAGCAGTACTTC	CASGADRGITGEQYF
-	TRBV3-1/TRBV3-2	14	few	TRBJ1-1	TGTGCCAGCAGCCCCCTAAGGGGGGGGACTGAAGCTTTCTTT	CASSPLRGGTEAFF
TRBD1	TRBV27	16	-	TRBJ1-5	TGTGCCAGCAGTACCGGGGGGGACAGGGTCAATCAGCCCCAGCATTTT	CASSTGGDRVNQPQHF
TRBD1	TRBV10-1	14	-	TRBJ1-1	TGCGCCAGCAGACCGCGACAGGGACACACTGAAGCTTTCTTT	CASRPRQGHTEAFF
-	TRBV19	17	-	TRBJ1-5	TGTGCCAGTAGTAGTCCTCGGGGTTTCGGCAGCAATCAGCCCCAGCATTTT	CASSSPRGFGSNQPQHF
-	TRBV14	17	-	TRBJ2-6	TGTGCCAGCAGCCGTACAACAGGGAAGTCTGGGGCCAACGTCCTGACTTTC	CASSRTTGKSGANVLTF
-	TRBV27	12	many	TRBJ1-2	TGTGCCAGCAGTGTGGGTGGCTATGGCTACACCTTC	CASSVGGYGYTF
-	TRBV15	16	once	TRBJ2-5	TGTGCCACCAGCAGAACCGGGACGCTAGGAGGAGAGACCCAGTACTTC	CATSRTGTLGGETQYF
-	TRBV5-6	14	-	TRBJ2-5	TGTGCCAGCAGCTCAAACAGGAGAGGGGAGACCCAGTACTTC	CASSSNRRGETQYF